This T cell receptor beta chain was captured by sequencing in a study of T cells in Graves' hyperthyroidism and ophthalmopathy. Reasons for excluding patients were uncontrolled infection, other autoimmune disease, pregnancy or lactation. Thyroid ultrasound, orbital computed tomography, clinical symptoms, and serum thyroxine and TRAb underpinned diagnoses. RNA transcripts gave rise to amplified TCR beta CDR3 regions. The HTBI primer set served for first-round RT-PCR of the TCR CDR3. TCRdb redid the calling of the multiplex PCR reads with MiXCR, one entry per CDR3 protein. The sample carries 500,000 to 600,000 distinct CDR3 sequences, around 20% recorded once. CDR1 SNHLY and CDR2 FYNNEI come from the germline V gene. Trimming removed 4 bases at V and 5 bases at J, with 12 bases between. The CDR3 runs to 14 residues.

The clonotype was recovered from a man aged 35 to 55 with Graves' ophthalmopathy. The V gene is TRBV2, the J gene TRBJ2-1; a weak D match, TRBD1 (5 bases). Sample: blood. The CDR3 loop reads CASSANRQNNEQFF. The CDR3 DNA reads TGTGCCAGCAGTGCCAATAGACAGAACAATGAGCAGTTCTTC.